This T cell receptor beta chain appears in the sequencing data of a study of blood T cell repertoires in COVID-19. TCRdb keeps only in-frame clones here, not all; method: immunoSEQ multiplex PCR. The sample holds 45,000 to 60,000 clones, about 87% seen once. Germline V lookup: CDR1 GTSNPN, CDR2 SVGIG (reference sequence). V lost 0 bases, J lost 4 bases, and 9 bases lay in between. The CDR3 totals 13 residues. This clone appeared a single time. V usage is TRBV30 and J usage is TRBJ1-1; D is unclear. The material sequenced was peripheral blood. This TCR was sampled from a human donor with active COVID-19. The donor label of this sample is uncertain. The CDR3 DNA sequence: TGTGCCTGGAGTGTACGAGGCCGCACTGAAGCTTTCTTT. It yields the protein CAWSVRGRTEAFF.